The present entry profiles one T cell receptor beta chain with its context. Its antigen is unknown. The ends lost 8 bases at V and 7 bases at J; junction bases unmatched: 13. The germline V gene has CDR1 LNHDA and CDR2 SQIVND (reference sequence). The CDR3 loop spans 15 amino acids. Separate from the roughly 700-subject first cohort, the approximately 120-subject validation cohort was the one that the donors belonged to. These data belong to a study of cytomegalovirus exposure and HLA in healthy donors. The study's findings and limits: Subsequent analysis revealed that first-cohort TCR clusters tended to co-occur in the approximately 120 validation repertoires.

TCRdb's copy holds only in-frame clones and misses some; the assay was immunoSEQ multiplex PCR. The sample records 120,000 to 150,000 clones, roughly 86% being singletons. This receptor was identified in a young man in good health and CMV-seropositive. The sample comprised PBMCs. The chain is built from TRBV19 and TRBJ2-2, with TRBD2 matching over 7 bases. CDR3 bases: TGTGCCAGTCGAGCGGGACCAACGCTGGTCGGGGAGCTGTTTTTT. Encoded protein: CASRAGPTLVGELFF.